A selection of T cell receptor beta chains follows, all from one sample in a study of blood T cells in healthy people across ages. TCRdb called the 5' RACE reads again in MiXCR, with one record for every CDR3 protein. In the table there are roughly 2 million distinct CDR3 sequences, around 50% of which are singletons. Sequenced input: blood. These receptors originate from a woman aged 40 to 50 in good health. Each CDR3 is given with its conserved first and last residue. Fields, in order: V gene, D gene, J gene, clone size, CDR3 DNA, CDR3 protein. D genes are given only for firm matches. Clone sizes are given selectively: once, few, many, or a class where the clone is expanded.

v_gene: TRBV11-2
d_gene: -
j_gene: TRBJ2-1
abundance: -
CDR3nt: TGTGCCAGCAGCCTCCGGGACCCATACTATTCTAACAATGAGCAGTTCTTC
CDR3aa: CASSLRDPYYSNNEQFF

v_gene: TRBV9
d_gene: -
j_gene: TRBJ2-1
abundance: -
CDR3nt: TGTGCCAGCAGCGTAGGATGGGGTGGGAGTAATGAGCAGTTCTTC
CDR3aa: CASSVGWGGSNEQFF

v_gene: TRBV7-9
d_gene: -
j_gene: TRBJ1-2
abundance: -
CDR3nt: TGTGCCAGCAGCTTAACCCACAGGGTGGTGGGTGGCTACACCTTC
CDR3aa: CASSLTHRVVGGYTF

v_gene: TRBV11-3
d_gene: TRBD2
j_gene: TRBJ2-1
abundance: -
CDR3nt: TGTGCCAGCAGCTTAGATGGGACTAGCGGGGGGGGGACCTACAATGAGCAGTTCTTC
CDR3aa: CASSLDGTSGGGTYNEQFF

v_gene: TRBV12-3/TRBV12-4
d_gene: -
j_gene: TRBJ2-7
abundance: few
CDR3nt: TGTGCCAGCTGGACCATTGGCGGGGCCACTGGGGGGCAGTACTTC
CDR3aa: CASWTIGGATGGQYF

v_gene: TRBV6-2/TRBV6-3
d_gene: TRBD1
j_gene: TRBJ2-5
abundance: -
CDR3nt: TGTGCCAGCAGTTACTCGATCGGTATAGCCGACAGGGTTCGAGAGACCCAGTACTTC
CDR3aa: CASSYSIGIADRVRETQYF

v_gene: TRBV2
d_gene: -
j_gene: TRBJ1-6
abundance: -
CDR3nt: TGTGCCAGCAGTTTAACTGATTCACCCCTCCACTTT
CDR3aa: CASSLTDSPLHF

v_gene: TRBV20-1
d_gene: -
j_gene: TRBJ2-5
abundance: -
CDR3nt: TGCAGTGCTATATTGGCCGTTCAAGAGACCCAGTACTTC
CDR3aa: CSAILAVQETQYF

v_gene: TRBV7-2
d_gene: TRBD1
j_gene: TRBJ1-5
abundance: -
CDR3nt: TGTGCCAGCAGCTCGGAGGGACAGCCAGAGCCCCAGCATTTT
CDR3aa: CASSSEGQPEPQHF

v_gene: TRBV6-6
d_gene: TRBD2
j_gene: TRBJ2-3
abundance: -
CDR3nt: TGTGCCAGCAGCTTCTTGAGCGGGGAGGCCTCAGATACGCAGTATTTT
CDR3aa: CASSFLSGEASDTQYF

v_gene: TRBV7-8
d_gene: TRBD2
j_gene: TRBJ2-1
abundance: -
CDR3nt: TGTGCCAGCAGCCCCCGTCGGCTTAGCGGGACCTACAATGAGCAGTTCTTC
CDR3aa: CASSPRRLSGTYNEQFF

v_gene: TRBV20-1
d_gene: TRBD2
j_gene: TRBJ2-5
abundance: few
CDR3nt: TGCAGTGCTAGGCCCGGGACTAGCGTTTCACAAGAGACCCAGTACTTC
CDR3aa: CSARPGTSVSQETQYF

v_gene: TRBV4-1
d_gene: -
j_gene: TRBJ1-6
abundance: -
CDR3nt: TGCGCCAGCAGCCAATGGGGGGGGCGTAATTCACCCCTCCACTTT
CDR3aa: CASSQWGGRNSPLHF

v_gene: TRBV7-8
d_gene: -
j_gene: TRBJ2-1
abundance: -
CDR3nt: TGTGCCAGCAGCCCCTCTCAGTATCTCGAGTTCTTC
CDR3aa: CASSPSQYLEFF

v_gene: TRBV12-3/TRBV12-4
d_gene: TRBD2
j_gene: TRBJ2-1
abundance: few
CDR3nt: TGTGCCAGCAGTGTTCGACTAGCGGGGGCCCATAATGAGCAGTTCTTC
CDR3aa: CASSVRLAGAHNEQFF

v_gene: TRBV7-2
d_gene: -
j_gene: TRBJ2-5
abundance: few
CDR3nt: TGTGCCAGCAGCGGGGACAACCGAGAGACCCAGTACTTC
CDR3aa: CASSGDNRETQYF

v_gene: TRBV20-1
d_gene: TRBD1
j_gene: TRBJ1-5
abundance: -
CDR3nt: TGCAGTGCATGGACAGGGCAATATAGCAATCAGCCCCAGCATTTT
CDR3aa: CSAWTGQYSNQPQHF

v_gene: TRBV29-1
d_gene: -
j_gene: TRBJ1-2
abundance: -
CDR3nt: TGCAGCGTTGAGCAGGGACTCTATGGCTACACCTTC
CDR3aa: CSVEQGLYGYTF

v_gene: TRBV6-2/TRBV6-3
d_gene: -
j_gene: TRBJ2-7
abundance: few
CDR3nt: TGTGCCAGCAGTTACGCGGGCCTCTCCTACGAGCAGTACTTC
CDR3aa: CASSYAGLSYEQYF

v_gene: TRBV6-5
d_gene: -
j_gene: TRBJ2-7
abundance: -
CDR3nt: TGTGCCGGCAGTTATGAGTCCGGGACACTTGACGAGCAGTACTTC
CDR3aa: CAGSYESGTLDEQYF

v_gene: TRBV7-3
d_gene: -
j_gene: TRBJ2-3
abundance: few
CDR3nt: TGTGCCAGCAGCCCTACGCGGGGCGGCACAGATACGCAGTATTTT
CDR3aa: CASSPTRGGTDTQYF

v_gene: TRBV5-6
d_gene: -
j_gene: TRBJ2-6
abundance: -
CDR3nt: TGTGCCAGCAGCTCCTTGTGGGACGCGAGTGACTCTGGGGCCAACGTCCTGACTTTC
CDR3aa: CASSSLWDASDSGANVLTF

v_gene: TRBV4-3
d_gene: -
j_gene: TRBJ2-7
abundance: -
CDR3nt: TGCGCCAGCAGCCAAGATCGACAGTCCTACAATGAGCAGTACTTC
CDR3aa: CASSQDRQSYNEQYF

v_gene: TRBV6-1
d_gene: -
j_gene: TRBJ1-6
abundance: -
CDR3nt: TGTGCCAGCAGTGACCCAGGGTGGCGACCCCTCCACTTT
CDR3aa: CASSDPGWRPLHF

v_gene: TRBV29-1
d_gene: -
j_gene: TRBJ1-5
abundance: -
CDR3nt: TGCAGCGTTGACGCAGGGACGGGCAATCAGCCCCAGCATTTT
CDR3aa: CSVDAGTGNQPQHF

v_gene: TRBV28
d_gene: TRBD1
j_gene: TRBJ1-5
abundance: -
CDR3nt: TGTGCCAGCACCCATTTCACCGGGACAGGGGTCAATCAGCCCCAGCATTTT
CDR3aa: CASTHFTGTGVNQPQHF

v_gene: TRBV6-1
d_gene: TRBD2
j_gene: TRBJ2-3
abundance: -
CDR3nt: TGTGCCAGCATCCAAAGGGCTAGCGGGGGGAAAGATACGCAGTATTTT
CDR3aa: CASIQRASGGKDTQYF

v_gene: TRBV2
d_gene: TRBD1
j_gene: TRBJ2-5
abundance: -
CDR3nt: TGTGCCACCAAAGGACAGGGGGTAATAGAGACCCAGTACTTC
CDR3aa: CATKGQGVIETQYF

v_gene: TRBV13
d_gene: -
j_gene: TRBJ2-7
abundance: -
CDR3nt: TGTGCCAGCAGCAGGGGACTCCACGAGCAGTACTTC
CDR3aa: CASSRGLHEQYF